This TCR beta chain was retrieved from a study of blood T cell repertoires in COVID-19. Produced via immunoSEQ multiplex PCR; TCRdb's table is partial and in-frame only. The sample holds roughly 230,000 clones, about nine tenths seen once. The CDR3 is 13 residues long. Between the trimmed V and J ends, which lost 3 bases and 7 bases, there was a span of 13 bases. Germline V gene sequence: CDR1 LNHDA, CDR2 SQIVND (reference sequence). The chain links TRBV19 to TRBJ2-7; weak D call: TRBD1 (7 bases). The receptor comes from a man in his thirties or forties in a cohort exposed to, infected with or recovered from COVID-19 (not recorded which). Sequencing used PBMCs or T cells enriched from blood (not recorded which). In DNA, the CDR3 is TGTGCCAGTAGTATTCAGACAGGGAGGGAGCAGTACTTC. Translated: CASSIQTGREQYF.